The 16 T cell receptor beta chains below all came from one sample that was sequenced in a study of T cell clonotyping in hematopoietic cell transplantation. The table came from immunoSEQ multiplex PCR; TCRdb's copy has only in-frame clones and leaves some out. Of approximately 5,000 clones listed, around 78% are singletons. Specimen: peripheral blood mononuclear cells, collected 100 days after allogeneic stem cell transplant. The receptor source for this set is a male patient in his sixties who had an allogeneic stem cell transplant, so T cells may come from the graft donor. Some clones in this sample may be carry-over from other donors' samples.

The rearrangement joins TRBV30 to TRBJ2-2; D uncertain. The CDR3 loop spans 13 amino acids. V shed 4 bases and J shed 1 base, with 7 bases lying between them. Per germline, CDR1 GTSNPN and CDR2 SVGIG (reference sequence). The CDR3 bases are TGTGCCTGGAAACAACTGAACACCGGGGAGCTGTTTTTT. It specifies CAWKQLNTGELFF.

This clone was seen only once. V gene TRBV4-2 combines with J gene TRBJ1-4; D call uncertain. V was trimmed by 0 bases and J by 6 bases, leaving 8 bases between them. The CDR3 has 14 amino acids. CDR1 LGHNA and CDR2 YNFKEQ come from the germline V gene. The CDR3 region is CASSQEKTYEKLFF. The CDR3 nucleotides read TGTGCCAGCAGCCAAGAGAAGACTTATGAAAAACTGTTTTTT.

The gene calls are TRBV7-2 and TRBJ2-7; 10 nucleotides agree with TRBD2. The V and J ends lost 4 bases and 5 bases, in that order; junction bases with no gene match: 5. Germline assignment: CDR1 SGHTA and CDR2 FQGNSA. The CDR3 spans 14 residues. DNA of the CDR3: TGTGCCAGCAGCTCCCCTAGCGGGAGTGACGAGCAGTACTTC. The encoded protein is CASSSPSGSDEQYF.

CDR3 residues: CATLAGNRYNEQFF. Here the CDR3 DNA reads TGTGCCACCCTAGCGGGAAATCGGTACAATGAGCAGTTCTTC. This chain uses TRBV19 with TRBJ2-1, with 9 bases matching TRBD2. The ends lost 10 bases at V and 4 bases at J; junction bases unmatched: 8. The CDR3 runs 14 residues. Germline V gene data show CDR1 as LNHDA and CDR2 as SQIVND (reference sequence).

This clone came up a few times. The chain links TRBV27 to TRBJ2-2; 10 nucleotides agree with TRBD1. From germline, CDR1 is MNHEY and CDR2 SMNVEV (reference sequence). With V trimmed by 4 bases and J by 5 bases, 7 bases remained unmatched. CDR3 length: 16 residues. CDR3 protein: CASSSRDRGRTGELFF. Here the CDR3 DNA reads TGTGCCAGCAGTTCCCGGGACAGGGGTCGGACCGGGGAGCTGTTTTTT.

As concerns this clone: It is unclear where the CDR3 begins or ends on the DNA, so no DNA is shown, and the CDR3 is as TCRdb lists it. The chain links TRBV6-6 to TRBJ1-1. The CDR3 extends over 13 residues, inclusive of both ends. Germline V lookup: CDR1 MNHNY, CDR2 SVGAGI (reference sequence). The CDR3 sequence: CASSYFGPTEAFF.

CDR3 nucleotide sequence: TGTGCCAGCAGCTTAGGAGGCGGCGGTGAGCAGTTCTTC. Residues: CASSLGGGGEQFF. The chain joins TRBV13 to TRBJ2-1; no clear D. The V gene lost 0 bases and the J gene lost 9 bases, with 9 bases spanning the gap. The V gene's germline CDR1 is PRHDT and CDR2 FYEKMQ (reference sequence). This CDR3 is 13 amino acids long.

V is TRBV4-3 and J is TRBJ2-2; D remains ambiguous. Germline lookup yields CDR1 LGHNA and CDR2 YSLEER. The CDR3 consists of 13 residues. The V gene lost 0 bases and the J gene lost 8 bases, with 7 bases spanning the gap. The CDR3 DNA reads as TGCGCCAGCAGCCAAGATCGAGCGGGGGAGCTGTTTTTT. This encodes CASSQDRAGELFF.

V is TRBV11-3 and J is TRBJ2-5; D might be TRBD1 (5 bases). Trimming left V 1 base short and J 2 bases short, with 8 bases between. Germline V gene sequence: CDR1 SGHNT, CDR2 YENEEA. The CDR3 has 14 residues. The CDR3 is CASSLGREQETQYF. The CDR3, as DNA: TGTGCCAGCAGCTTAGGCAGGGAACAAGAGACCCAGTACTTC.

V gene TRBV19 combines with J gene TRBJ1-5; tentative D call: TRBD1 (6 bases). The V gene lost 3 bases and the J gene lost 3 bases, with 15 bases spanning the gap. This CDR3 contains 16 residues. Germline V gives CDR1 LNHDA, CDR2 SQIVND (reference sequence). The CDR3 sequence is CASSIAGALSNQPQHF. For the CDR3, the DNA is TGTGCCAGTAGTATTGCAGGGGCGCTCTCCAATCAGCCCCAGCATTTT.

This chain connects TRBV7-2 to TRBJ2-1, with 9 positions matching TRBD1. The CDR3 is 16 amino acids. The trim removed 1 base at V and 5 bases at J, leaving 6 bases unmatched. CDR1 and CDR2 from the germline V gene are SGHTA and FQGNSA. CDR3 DNA: TGTGCCAGCAGCTTAGTGGGGACAGGGCTGAACAATGAGCAGTTCTTC. Protein product: CASSLVGTGLNNEQFF.

In its sample, this clone was seen a few times. The chain has TRBV11-2 and TRBJ2-7; D might be TRBD2 (6 bases). Germline V gene data show CDR1 as SGHAT and CDR2 as FQNNGV. V shed 0 bases and J shed 2 bases, with 11 bases lying between them. The CDR3 has 15 residues. The CDR3 DNA sequence: TGTGCCAGCAGCTTAGACCCGGGAGAGGCCTACGAGCAGTACTTC. Translating it yields CASSLDPGEAYEQYF.

V is TRBV6-5 and J is TRBJ2-5; 13 bases line up with TRBD2. The CDR3 is made up of 14 amino acids. Germline-derived CDR1 and CDR2 are MNHEY and SVGAGI. Trimming at V came to 4 bases and at J to 4 bases, leaving 0 bases not matched to a gene. CDR3 DNA: TGTGCCAGCAGTTGGACTAGCGGGGGAGAGACCCAGTACTTC. Its protein product is CASSWTSGGETQYF.

The chain links TRBV19 to TRBJ2-4; D is unclear. Germline V lookup: CDR1 LNHDA, CDR2 SQIVND (reference sequence). The ends were cut back, 3 bases at V and 0 bases at J, with 6 bases in the middle. The CDR3 has 14 amino acids. The CDR3 coding sequence is TGTGCCAGTAGTATTCTACTAGCCAAAAACATTCAGTACTTC. This sequence encodes CASSILLAKNIQYF.

The CDR3 loop is CATSRDPGSNQPQHF. The DNA for the CDR3 is TGTGCCACCAGCAGAGACCCAGGGAGCAATCAGCCCCAGCATTTT. The rearrangement uses TRBV15 and TRBJ1-5; maybe TRBD1 (5 bases). The CDR3 consists of 15 residues. CDR1 is LNHNV, CDR2 YYDKDF, per germline (reference sequence). Trimming pared 0 bases from V and 1 base from J, leaving 7 bases between.

The chain links TRBV30 to TRBJ1-1, with 7 bases fitting TRBD1. V trimming: 7 bases; J trimming: 5 bases; junction bases outside the gene matches: 13. CDR1 and CDR2 (germline): GTSNPN, SVGIG (reference sequence). The CDR3 length is 14 residues. DNA of the CDR3: TGTGCCTCCGAACCGACAGGGCGAGGAACTGAAGCTTTCTTT. Translating gives CASEPTGRGTEAFF.